The present T cell receptor beta chain was sequenced within a study of T cells in Graves' hyperthyroidism and ophthalmopathy. PBMCs were sourced from more than 9 ml fresh peripheral blood. Germline assignment: CDR1 DFQATT and CDR2 SNEGSKA (reference sequence). V lost 0 bases, J lost 0 bases, and 7 bases stayed unmatched. The CDR3 is 17 amino acids. This clonotype was recorded many times. RNA transcripts gave rise to amplified TCR beta CDR3 regions. Initially, a first-round RT-PCR of the TCR CDR3 employed the HTBI primer set. TCRdb analysed the multiplex PCR reads with MiXCR anew, one entry per CDR3 protein. The profile shows about 410,000 distinct CDR3 sequences, around 13% of them singletons.

The V and J genes are TRBV20-1 and TRBJ2-2, with 7 bases fitting TRBD2. Input material: blood. This receptor was obtained from a woman aged 30 to 39 with Graves' ophthalmopathy. CDR3 region: CSARDRGRASNTGELFF. CDR3 coding DNA: TGCAGTGCTAGAGATCGAGGGAGGGCATCGAACACCGGGGAGCTGTTTTTT.